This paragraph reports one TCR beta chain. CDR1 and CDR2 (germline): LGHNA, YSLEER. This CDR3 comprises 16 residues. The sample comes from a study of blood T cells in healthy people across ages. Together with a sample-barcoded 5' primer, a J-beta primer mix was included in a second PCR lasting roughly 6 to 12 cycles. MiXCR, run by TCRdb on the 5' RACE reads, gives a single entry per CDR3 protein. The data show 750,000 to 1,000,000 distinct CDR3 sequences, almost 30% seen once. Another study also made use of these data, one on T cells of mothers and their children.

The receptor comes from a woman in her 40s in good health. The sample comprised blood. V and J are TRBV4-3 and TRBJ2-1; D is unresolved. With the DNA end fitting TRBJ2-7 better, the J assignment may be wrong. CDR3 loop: CASSQDTRSSYNVQYF. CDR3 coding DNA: TGCGCCAGCAGCCAAGACACCAGGAGCTCCTACAATGTGCAGTACTTC.